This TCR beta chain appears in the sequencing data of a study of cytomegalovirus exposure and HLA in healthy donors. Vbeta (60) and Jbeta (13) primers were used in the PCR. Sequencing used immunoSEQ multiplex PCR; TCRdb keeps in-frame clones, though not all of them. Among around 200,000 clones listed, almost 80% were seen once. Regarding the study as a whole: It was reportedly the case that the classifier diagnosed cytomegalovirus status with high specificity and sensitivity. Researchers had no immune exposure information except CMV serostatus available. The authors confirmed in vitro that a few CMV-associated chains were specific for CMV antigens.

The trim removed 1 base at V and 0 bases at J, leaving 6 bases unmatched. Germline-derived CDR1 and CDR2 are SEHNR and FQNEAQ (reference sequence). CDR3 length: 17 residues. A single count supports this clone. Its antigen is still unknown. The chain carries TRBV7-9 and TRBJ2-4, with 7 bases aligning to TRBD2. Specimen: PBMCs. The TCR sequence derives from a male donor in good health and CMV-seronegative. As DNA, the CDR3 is TGTGCCAGCAGCTTAGATGGCCTAGCGGTAGCCAAAAACATTCAGTACTTC. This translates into CASSLDGLAVAKNIQYF.